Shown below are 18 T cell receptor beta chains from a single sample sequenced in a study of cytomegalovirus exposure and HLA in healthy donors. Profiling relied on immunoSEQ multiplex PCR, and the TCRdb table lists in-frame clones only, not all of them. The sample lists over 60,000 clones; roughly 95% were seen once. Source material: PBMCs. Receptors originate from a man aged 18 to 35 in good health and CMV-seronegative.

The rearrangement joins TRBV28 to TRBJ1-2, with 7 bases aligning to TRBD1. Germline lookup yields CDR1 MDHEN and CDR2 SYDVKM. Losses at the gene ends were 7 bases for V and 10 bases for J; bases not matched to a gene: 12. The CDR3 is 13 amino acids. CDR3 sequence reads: CASIDRVVHDYTF. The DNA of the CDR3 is TGTGCCAGCATAGACAGGGTGGTTCACGACTACACCTTC.

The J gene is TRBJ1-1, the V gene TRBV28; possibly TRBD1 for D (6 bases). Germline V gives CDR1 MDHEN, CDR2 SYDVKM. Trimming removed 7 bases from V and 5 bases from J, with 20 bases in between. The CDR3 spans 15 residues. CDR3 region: CASTTGGGLGTEAFF. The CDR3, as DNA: TGTGCCAGCACTACGGGGGGGGGCCTGGGGACTGAAGCTTTCTTT. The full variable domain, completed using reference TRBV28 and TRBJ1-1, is DVKVTQSSRYLVKRTGEKVFLECVQDMDHENMFWYRQDPGLGLRLIYFSYDVKMKEKGDIPEGYSVSREKKERFSLILESASTNQTSMYLCASTTGGGLGTEAFFGQGTRLTVV.

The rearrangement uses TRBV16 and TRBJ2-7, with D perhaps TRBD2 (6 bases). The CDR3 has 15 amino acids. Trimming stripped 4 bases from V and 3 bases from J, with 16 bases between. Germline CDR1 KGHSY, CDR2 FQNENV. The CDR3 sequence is CASSREGTGVYEQYF. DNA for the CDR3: TGTGCCAGCAGCCGTGAGGGGACGGGGGTCTACGAGCAGTACTTC.

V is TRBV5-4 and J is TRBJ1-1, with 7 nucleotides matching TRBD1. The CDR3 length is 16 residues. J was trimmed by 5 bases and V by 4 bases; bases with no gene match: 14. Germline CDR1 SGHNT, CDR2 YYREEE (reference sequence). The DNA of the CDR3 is TGTGCCAGCAGCGGCGCAACCCGGGACAGAGGAACTGAAGCTTTCTTT. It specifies CASSGATRDRGTEAFF.

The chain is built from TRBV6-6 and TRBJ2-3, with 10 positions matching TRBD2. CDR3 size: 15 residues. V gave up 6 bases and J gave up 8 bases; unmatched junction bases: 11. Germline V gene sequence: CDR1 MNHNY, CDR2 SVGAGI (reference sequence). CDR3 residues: CASSSYSGGSGTQYF. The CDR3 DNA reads TGTGCCAGCAGCTCCTATAGCGGGGGGTCAGGTACGCAGTATTTT.

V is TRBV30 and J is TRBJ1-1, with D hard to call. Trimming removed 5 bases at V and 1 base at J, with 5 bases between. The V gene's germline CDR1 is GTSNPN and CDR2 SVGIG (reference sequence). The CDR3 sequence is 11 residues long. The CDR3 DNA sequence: TGTGCCTGGGGGAGGAACACTGAAGCTTTCTTT. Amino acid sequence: CAWGRNTEAFF.

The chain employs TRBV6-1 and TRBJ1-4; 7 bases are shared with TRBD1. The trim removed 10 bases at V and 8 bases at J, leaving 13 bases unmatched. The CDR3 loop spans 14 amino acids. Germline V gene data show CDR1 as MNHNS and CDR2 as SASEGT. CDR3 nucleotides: TGTGCCATCCTAGGGGGCGCCTCGAGGGAAAAACTGTTTTTT. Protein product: CAILGGASREKLFF.

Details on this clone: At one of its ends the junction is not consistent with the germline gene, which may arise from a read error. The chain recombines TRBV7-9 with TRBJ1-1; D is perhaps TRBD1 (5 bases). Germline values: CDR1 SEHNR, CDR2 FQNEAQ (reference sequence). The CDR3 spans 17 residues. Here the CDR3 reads CASSFPRVWGGNSEAFF. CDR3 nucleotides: TGTGCCAGCAGCTTCCCAAGAGTCTGGGGGGGGAACAGTGAAGCTTTCTTT.

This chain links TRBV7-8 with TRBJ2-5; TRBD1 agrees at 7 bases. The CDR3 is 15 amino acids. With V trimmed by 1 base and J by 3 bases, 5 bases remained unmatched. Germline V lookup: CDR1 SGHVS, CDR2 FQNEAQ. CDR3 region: CASSLEGTAKETQYF. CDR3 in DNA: TGTGCCAGCAGCTTAGAAGGGACAGCTAAAGAGACCCAGTACTTC.

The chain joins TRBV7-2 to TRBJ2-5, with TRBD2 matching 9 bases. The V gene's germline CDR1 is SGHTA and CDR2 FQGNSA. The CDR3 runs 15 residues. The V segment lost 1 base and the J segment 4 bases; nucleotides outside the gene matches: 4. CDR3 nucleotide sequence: TGTGCCAGCAGCTTAGTCGCGGGGGGGCCAGAGACCCAGTACTTC. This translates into CASSLVAGGPETQYF.

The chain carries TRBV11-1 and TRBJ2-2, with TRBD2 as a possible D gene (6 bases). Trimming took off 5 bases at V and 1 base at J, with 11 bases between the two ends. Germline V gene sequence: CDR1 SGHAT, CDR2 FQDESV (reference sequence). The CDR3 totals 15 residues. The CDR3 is CASSRDWGNTGELFF. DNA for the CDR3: TGTGCCAGCAGCCGGGACTGGGGGAACACCGGGGAGCTGTTTTTT.

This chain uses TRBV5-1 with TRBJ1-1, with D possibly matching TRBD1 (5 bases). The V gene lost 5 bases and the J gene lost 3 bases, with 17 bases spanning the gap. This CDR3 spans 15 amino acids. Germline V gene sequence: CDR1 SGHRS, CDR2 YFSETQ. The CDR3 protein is CASSRRTGVDTEAFF. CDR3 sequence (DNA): TGCGCCAGCAGTAGGAGGACGGGGGTGGACACTGAAGCTTTCTTT.

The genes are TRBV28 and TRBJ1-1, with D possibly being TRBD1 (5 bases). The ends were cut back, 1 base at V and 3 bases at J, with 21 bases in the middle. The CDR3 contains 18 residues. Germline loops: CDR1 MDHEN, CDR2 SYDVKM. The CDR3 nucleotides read TGTGCCAGCAGTTTATCGGCCATGATCAGGGTAGGGGACACTGAAGCTTTCTTT. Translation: CASSLSAMIRVGDTEAFF.

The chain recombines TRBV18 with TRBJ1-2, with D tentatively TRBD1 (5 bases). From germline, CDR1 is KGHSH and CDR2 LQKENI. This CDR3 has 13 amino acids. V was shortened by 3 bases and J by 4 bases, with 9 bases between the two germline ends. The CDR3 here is CASSPDKFYGYTF. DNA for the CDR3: TGTGCCAGCTCACCGGACAAATTCTATGGCTACACCTTC.

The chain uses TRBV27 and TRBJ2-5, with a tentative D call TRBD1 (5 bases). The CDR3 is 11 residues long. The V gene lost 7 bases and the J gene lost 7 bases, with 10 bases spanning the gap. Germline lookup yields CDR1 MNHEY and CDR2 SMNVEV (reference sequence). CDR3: CASKRGRTQYF. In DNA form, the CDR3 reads TGTGCCAGCAAAAGGGGAAGGACCCAGTACTTC.

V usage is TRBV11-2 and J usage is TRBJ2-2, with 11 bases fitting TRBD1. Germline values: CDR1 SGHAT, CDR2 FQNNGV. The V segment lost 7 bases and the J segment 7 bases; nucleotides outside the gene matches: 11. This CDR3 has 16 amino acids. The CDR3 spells CASTSGQGALGGELFF. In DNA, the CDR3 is TGTGCCAGCACCTCCGGACAGGGGGCTCTGGGCGGGGAGCTGTTTTTT.

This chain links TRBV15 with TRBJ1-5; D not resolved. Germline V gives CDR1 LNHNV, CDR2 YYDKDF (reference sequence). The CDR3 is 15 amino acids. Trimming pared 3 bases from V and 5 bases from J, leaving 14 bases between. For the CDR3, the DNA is TGTGCCACCAGCAGTGGAGCGGGGTTTCATCAGCCCCAGCATTTT. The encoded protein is CATSSGAGFHQPQHF.

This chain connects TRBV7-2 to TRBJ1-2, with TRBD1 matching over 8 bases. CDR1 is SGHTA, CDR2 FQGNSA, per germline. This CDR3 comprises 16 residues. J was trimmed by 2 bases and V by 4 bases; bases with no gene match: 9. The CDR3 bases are TGTGCCAGCAGCTCCACATACCGGGACAGGAACTATGGCTACACCTTC. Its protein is CASSSTYRDRNYGYTF.